Listed below are T cell receptor beta chains from one sample, sequenced in a study of Ad26.COV2.S vaccination and SARS-CoV-2 variants. The repertoire was sequenced with immunoSEQ multiplex PCR; TCRdb's copy has only in-frame clones and lacks some. The sample comprises around 300,000 clones, about 88% of which are singletons, and about 6.4% rests with the top ten. This specimen consisted of peripheral blood, obtained in a trial of Ad26.COV2.S vaccine versus placebo. The receptors come from a person aged 18 to 59 who received the Ad26.COV2.S COVID-19 vaccine or a placebo. Both conserved end residues are part of each CDR3. D genes are given only for firm matches. Size is omitted from some rows. Given values are once, few, many or a class for expanded clones.

D	V	size	J	DNA	CDR3
TRBD1	TRBV10-1	.	TRBJ2-7	TGCGCCAGCAGGCCGGGACAGGGTCTCTACGAGCAGTACTTC	CASRPGQGLYEQYF
.	TRBV29-1	.	TRBJ1-1	TGCAGCGTTGACGCGGGGTTGACTGAAGCTTTCTTT	CSVDAGLTEAFF
.	TRBV7-9	.	TRBJ2-7	TGTGCCAGCAGCTTAGCAGGGACACTCCGGGCAGTATACGAGCAGTACTTC	CASSLAGTLRAVYEQYF
TRBD2	TRBV2	.	TRBJ2-1	TGTGCCAGCAAAGCGGCGGGGGGGTATCATAATGAGCAGTTCTTC	CASKAAGGYHNEQFF
.	TRBV19	.	TRBJ2-7	TGTGCCAGTACCCTCAAGGAGGATTCCTACGAGCAGTACTTC	CASTLKEDSYEQYF
.	TRBV12-5	.	TRBJ2-2	TGTGCTAGTGGTTCGGGCGGGGAGCTGTTTTTT	CASGSGGELFF
TRBD2	TRBV18	.	TRBJ2-7	TGTGCCAGCTCCCCAGGCGGGGGGGCTGGATACGAGCAGTACTTC	CASSPGGGAGYEQYF
TRBD2	TRBV3-1/TRBV3-2	.	TRBJ2-1	TGTGCCAGCAGCCAAGTTGCTCTAGCGGGGGACAATGAGCAGTTCTTC	CASSQVALAGDNEQFF
.	TRBV2	.	TRBJ2-7	TGTGCCAGCAGCTTGAGACAGAACTCCTACGAGCAGTACTTC	CASSLRQNSYEQYF
.	TRBV4-3	.	TRBJ2-3	TGCGCCAGCAGCCAGACGGGATCGGGGTATGGAGATACGCAGTATTTT	CASSQTGSGYGDTQYF
.	TRBV28	.	TRBJ1-1	TGTGCCAGCAGTTTATTCAGAACTGAAGCTTTCTTT	CASSLFRTEAFF
TRBD1	TRBV30	.	TRBJ1-1	TGTGCCGGCGAGCGACAGGGGAACACTGAAGCTTTCTTT	CAGERQGNTEAFF
.	TRBV18	.	TRBJ2-7	TGTGCCAGCTCACCACCGATGAGGGGTGAATACGAGCAGTACTTC	CASSPPMRGEYEQYF
.	TRBV6-6	few	TRBJ2-7	TGTGCCAGCAGCTCAGGACAGAATCTCTACGAGCAGTACTTC	CASSSGQNLYEQYF
TRBD2	TRBV5-1	once	TRBJ2-1	TGCGCCAGCAGCTGGGGACTAGCGGGGAGGAATGAGCAGTTCTTC	CASSWGLAGRNEQFF
.	TRBV27	.	TRBJ2-3	TGTGCCAGCAGTCTAACAGGCCCCGAGTCTAGCACAGATACGCAGTATTTT	CASSLTGPESSTDTQYF
.	TRBV5-1	.	TRBJ1-1	TGCGCCAGCAGCTTGGAGGGCCGCCACGGGGCTGAAGCTTTCTTT	CASSLEGRHGAEAFF
.	TRBV6-2/TRBV6-3	.	TRBJ1-1	TGTGCCAGCAGCCTGTGGGAGGGGAACACTGAAGCTTTCTTT	CASSLWEGNTEAFF
.	TRBV6-2/TRBV6-3	few	TRBJ2-2	TGTGCCAGCAGTTACTCGAGGGGGAGTGGGGAGCTGTTTTTT	CASSYSRGSGELFF
.	TRBV7-9	few	TRBJ1-5	TGTGCCAGCAGCTCAACCGGGACACAACATTTT	CASSSTGTQHF
TRBD1	TRBV5-4	.	TRBJ2-1	TGTGCCAGCAGCTTGGTGGGACAGGGACTATCCTCCGTCTACAATGAGCAGTTCTTC	CASSLVGQGLSSVYNEQFF
TRBD2	TRBV29-1	.	TRBJ2-1	TGCAGCGTGCCGGGACTAGCGGGGATGAATGAGCAGTTCTTC	CSVPGLAGMNEQFF
.	TRBV21-1	.	TRBJ2-7	TGTGCCAGCAGCAAAGAGCAGGAATTCACCTACGAGCAGTACTTC	CASSKEQEFTYEQYF
TRBD1	TRBV11-1	.	TRBJ1-6	TGTGCCAGCAGCCCGACAGGGATAGGGAATTCACCCCTCCACTTT	CASSPTGIGNSPLHF
.	TRBV2	.	TRBJ1-3	TGTGCCAGCAGTGAAGGGGGGAGTTTAGTTGTTACTGGAAACACCATATATTTT	CASSEGGSLVVTGNTIYF
.	TRBV7-8	.	TRBJ2-2	TGTGCCAGCAGCTCCCTCCGGACTCCCGAAAGGGGAACCGGGGAGCTGTTTTTT	CASSSLRTPERGTGELFF
.	TRBV5-1	few	TRBJ2-2	TGCGCCAGCAGCTTGAGTCCAGGGGACACCGGGGAGCTGTTTTTT	CASSLSPGDTGELFF
TRBD1	TRBV5-6	.	TRBJ1-2	TGTGCCAGCGACTATAGGACAGGTCGGTATGGCTACACCTTC	CASDYRTGRYGYTF
.	TRBV15	.	TRBJ1-2	TGTGCCACCAGCTCGTCCAGGGGAAACTATGGCTACACCTTC	CATSSSRGNYGYTF
.	TRBV9	.	TRBJ2-5	TGTGCCAGCAGCGTAGAGCTAGCCGTACAAGAGACCCAGTACTTC	CASSVELAVQETQYF
TRBD1	TRBV5-1	.	TRBJ1-4	TGCGCCAGCAGCGCCCGGGACTCCCAGGGGGGAAAACTGTTTTTT	CASSARDSQGGKLFF
.	TRBV7-9	.	TRBJ1-1	TGTGCCAGCACCTCCCTTAAAACTGAAGCTTTCTTT	CASTSLKTEAFF
.	TRBV4-2	.	TRBJ1-5	TGTGCCAGCAGCCAAGAATGGGGCAGATCGAATCAGCCCCAGCATTTT	CASSQEWGRSNQPQHF
.	TRBV7-2	few	TRBJ2-5	TGTGCCAGCAGCTTAGAAGGAGGGTTAGGGGAGACCCAGTACTTC	CASSLEGGLGETQYF
TRBD2	TRBV11-2	.	TRBJ2-3	TGTGCCAGCAGCTTATCTTCTGCGGGGGGGGTGACAGATACGCAGTATTTT	CASSLSSAGGVTDTQYF
.	TRBV10-3	.	TRBJ1-2	TGTGCCATGGACAGTCCGAACGGCTACACCTTC	CAMDSPNGYTF
TRBD1	TRBV7-8	.	TRBJ1-1	TGTGCCAGCAGCACAGGGGGGGCACCGAACACTGAAGCTTTCTTT	CASSTGGAPNTEAFF
.	TRBV7-2	once	TRBJ2-2	TGTGCCAGCAGCTTAGCGGGAAACACCGGGGAGCTGTTTTTT	CASSLAGNTGELFF
.	TRBV6-6	.	TRBJ1-4	TGTGCCAGCAGTTACTCGGGGGGGGACACCGAAAAACTGTTTTTT	CASSYSGGDTEKLFF
.	TRBV6-5	.	TRBJ1-4	TGTGCCAGCAGTTACTCGACTCAGCTCCGGGAAAAACTGTTTTTT	CASSYSTQLREKLFF